Described below is a single T cell receptor beta chain sequence and its context. The data derive from a study of blood T cell repertoires in COVID-19. In the study overall: Samples of COVID-19 (acute and convalescent) were obtained from the United States, Italy and Spain. PBMCs, B-cell-depleted T cells, or T cells provided the cDNA or gDNA that made up the material.

Methods used by the authors: Cell counts per sample came from amplifying reference gene primers. Measured with immunoSEQ multiplex PCR; TCRdb has only the in-frame clones, and not every one. Clonal size and the V and J genes are those of that table, whereas D and trimming came from the DNA. This table holds about 42,000 clones, 85% found once. The V gene's germline CDR1 is SGDLS and CDR2 YYNGEE. CDR3 length equals 21 residues. V was pared by 4 bases and J by 6 bases, with 29 bases of the junction left unmatched. The rearrangement uses TRBV9 and TRBJ2-5, with 8 bases lining up with TRBD2. What was sequenced was peripheral blood. The sequence derives from a man aged 45-65 years with active COVID-19. The CDR3 is CASSPSEASGGPQVAVKTQYF. CDR3 coding DNA: TGTGCCAGCAGCCCTTCAGAGGCGAGCGGGGGCCCCCAGGTTGCCGTCAAGACCCAGTACTTC.